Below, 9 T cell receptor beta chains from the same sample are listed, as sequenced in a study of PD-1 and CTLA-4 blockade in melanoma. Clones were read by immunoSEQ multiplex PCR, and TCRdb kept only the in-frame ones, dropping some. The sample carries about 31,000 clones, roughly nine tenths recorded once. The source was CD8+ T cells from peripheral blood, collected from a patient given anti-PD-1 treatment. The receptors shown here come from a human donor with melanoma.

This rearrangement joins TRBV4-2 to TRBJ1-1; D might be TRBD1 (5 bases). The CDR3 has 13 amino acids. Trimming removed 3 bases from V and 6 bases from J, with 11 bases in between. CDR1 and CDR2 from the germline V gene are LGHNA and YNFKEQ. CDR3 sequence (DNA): TGTGCCAGCAGCCATACTCGGGACTCTGAAGCTTTCTTT. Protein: CASSHTRDSEAFF.

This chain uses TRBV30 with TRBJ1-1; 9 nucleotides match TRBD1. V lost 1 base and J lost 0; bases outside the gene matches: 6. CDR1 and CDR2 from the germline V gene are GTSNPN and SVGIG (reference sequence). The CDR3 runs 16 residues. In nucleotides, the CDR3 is TGTGCCTGGAGTGAGGGACAGGGAAGCATGAACACTGAAGCTTTCTTT. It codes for CAWSEGQGSMNTEAFF.

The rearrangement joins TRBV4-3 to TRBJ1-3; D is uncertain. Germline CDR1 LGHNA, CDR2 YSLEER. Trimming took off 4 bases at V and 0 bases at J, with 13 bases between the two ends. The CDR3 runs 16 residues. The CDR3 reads CASSPDRGISGNTIYF. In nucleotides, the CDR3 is TGCGCCAGCAGCCCCGATCGGGGTATCTCTGGAAACACCATATATTTT.

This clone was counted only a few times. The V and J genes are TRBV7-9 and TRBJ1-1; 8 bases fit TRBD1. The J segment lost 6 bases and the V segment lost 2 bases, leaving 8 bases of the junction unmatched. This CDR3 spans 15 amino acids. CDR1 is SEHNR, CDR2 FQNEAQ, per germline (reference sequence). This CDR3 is CASSLWQGARAEAFF. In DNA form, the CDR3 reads TGTGCCAGCAGCTTATGGCAGGGGGCAAGGGCTGAAGCTTTCTTT. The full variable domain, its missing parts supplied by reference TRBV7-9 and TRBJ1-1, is DTGVSQNPRHKITKRGQNVTFRCDPISEHNRLYWYRQTLGQGPEFLTYFQNEAQLEKSRLLSDRFSAERPKGSFSTLEIQRTEQGDSAMYLCASSLWQGARAEAFFGQGTRLTVV.

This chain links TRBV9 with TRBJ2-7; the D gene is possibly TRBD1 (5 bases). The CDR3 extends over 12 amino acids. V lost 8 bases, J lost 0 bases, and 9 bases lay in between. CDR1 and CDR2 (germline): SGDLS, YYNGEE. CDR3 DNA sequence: TGTGCCAGTGGGCAGGGCTCCTACGAGCAGTACTTC. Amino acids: CASGQGSYEQYF.

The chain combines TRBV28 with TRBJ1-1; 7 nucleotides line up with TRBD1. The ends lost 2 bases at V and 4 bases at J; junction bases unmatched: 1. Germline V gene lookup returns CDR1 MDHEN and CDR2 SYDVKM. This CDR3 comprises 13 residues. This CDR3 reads CASSLQGGTEAFF. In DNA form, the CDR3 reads TGTGCCAGCAGTTTACAGGGGGGCACTGAAGCTTTCTTT.

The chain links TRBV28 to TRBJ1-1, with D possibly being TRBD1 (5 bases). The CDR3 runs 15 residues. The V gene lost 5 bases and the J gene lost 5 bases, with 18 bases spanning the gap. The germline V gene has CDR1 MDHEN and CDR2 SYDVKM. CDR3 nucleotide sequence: TGTGCCAGCAGTCGGGGCCTAATCGGCGGTACTGAAGCTTTCTTT. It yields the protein CASSRGLIGGTEAFF.

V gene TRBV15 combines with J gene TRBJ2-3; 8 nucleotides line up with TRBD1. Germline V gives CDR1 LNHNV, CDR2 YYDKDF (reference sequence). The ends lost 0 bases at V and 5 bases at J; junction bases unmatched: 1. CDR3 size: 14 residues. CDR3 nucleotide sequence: TGTGCCACCAGCAGAGACAGGGGGCGAGATACGCAGTATTTT. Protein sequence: CATSRDRGRDTQYF.

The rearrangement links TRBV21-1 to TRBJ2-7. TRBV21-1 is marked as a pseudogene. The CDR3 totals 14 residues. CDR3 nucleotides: TGTGCCAGCAGCGGGGGATTGATAAACCACGAGCAGTACTTC. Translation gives CASSGGLINHEQYF.